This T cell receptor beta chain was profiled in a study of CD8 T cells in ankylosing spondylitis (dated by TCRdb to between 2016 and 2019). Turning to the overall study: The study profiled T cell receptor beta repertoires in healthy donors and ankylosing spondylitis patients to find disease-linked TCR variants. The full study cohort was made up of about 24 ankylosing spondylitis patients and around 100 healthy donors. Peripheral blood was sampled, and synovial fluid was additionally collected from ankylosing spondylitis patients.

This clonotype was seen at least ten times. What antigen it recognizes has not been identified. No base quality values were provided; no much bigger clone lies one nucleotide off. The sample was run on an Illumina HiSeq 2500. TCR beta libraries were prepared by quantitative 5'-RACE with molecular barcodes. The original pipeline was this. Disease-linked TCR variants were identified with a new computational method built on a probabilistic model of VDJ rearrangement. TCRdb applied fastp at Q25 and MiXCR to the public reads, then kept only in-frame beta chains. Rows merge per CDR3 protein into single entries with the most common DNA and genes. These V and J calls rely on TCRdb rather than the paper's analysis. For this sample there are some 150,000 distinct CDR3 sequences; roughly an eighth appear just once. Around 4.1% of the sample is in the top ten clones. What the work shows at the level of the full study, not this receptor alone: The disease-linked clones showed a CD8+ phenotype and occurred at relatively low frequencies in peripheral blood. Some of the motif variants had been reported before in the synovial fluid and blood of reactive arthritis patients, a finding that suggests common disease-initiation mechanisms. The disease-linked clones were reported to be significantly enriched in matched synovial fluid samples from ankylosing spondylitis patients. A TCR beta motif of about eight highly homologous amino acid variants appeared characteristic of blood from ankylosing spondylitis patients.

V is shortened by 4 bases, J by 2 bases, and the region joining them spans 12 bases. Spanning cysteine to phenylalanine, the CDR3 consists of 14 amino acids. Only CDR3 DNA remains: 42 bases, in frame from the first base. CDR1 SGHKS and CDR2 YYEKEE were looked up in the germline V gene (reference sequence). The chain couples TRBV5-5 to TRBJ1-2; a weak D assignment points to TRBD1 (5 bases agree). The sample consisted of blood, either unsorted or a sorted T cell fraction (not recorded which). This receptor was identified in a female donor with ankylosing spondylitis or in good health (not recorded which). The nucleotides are TGTGCCAGCAGCCCGACCGGGACCAACTATGGCTACACCTTC. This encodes CASSPTGTNYGYTF.